This T cell receptor beta chain originates from a study of T cells in lung cancer brain metastases. Study details: Among the approximately 22 patients, seventeen reported tobacco use, median roughly 40 pack-years.

With regard to this clone: Its specificity is not known.

Germline values: CDR1 SNHLY, CDR2 FYNNEI. J lost 12 bases, V lost 6 bases, and 9 bases had no gene match. CDR3 length: 14 residues. Study outcomes and limitations: Compared with paired primaries, brain metastases showed fewer unique productive clones (roughly 1,600 versus 4,900). Few clones were shared between paired lesions (mean Morisita around 0.21); most were lesion-specific.

Either synchronous oligometastatic disease or delayed solitary brain metastasis recurrence led to resection. Measured with immunoSEQ multiplex PCR; TCRdb has only the in-frame clones, and not every one. The table has a few thousand clones, around nine tenths seen once. The sequence was collected from a man in his 70s with non-small cell lung cancer. The V and J genes are TRBV2 and TRBJ2-1, with 12 bases matching TRBD2. Input material: tumor tissue from the primary lung tumor. The CDR3: CASRRLAGGLGQFF. Here the CDR3 DNA reads TGTGCCAGCAGAAGGCTAGCGGGGGGGTTGGGGCAGTTCTTC.